The T cell receptor (beta chain) under discussion was sequenced for a study of blood T cell repertoires in COVID-19. Per the original data handling: Scientists estimated how many nucleated cells there were by amplifying reference gene primers. Some clones are missing from TCRdb's copy, which holds only in-frame ones; the method was immunoSEQ multiplex PCR. V and J calls and clone size are given by that table; D and trimming were obtained from the DNA. The sample has about 300,000 clones, roughly nine tenths seen once; the top ten hold under 6.5%. The CDR3 is made up of 15 amino acids. Per the germline V gene, CDR1 is MNHNY and CDR2 is SVGAGI (reference sequence). V gave up 7 bases and J gave up 8 bases; unmatched junction bases: 11. Participants had their cohort set by participant-reported clinical history. Each recovered donor of Cohort 3 presented with two negative PCRs, clearance, or symptom resolution.

The chain is built from TRBV6-6 and TRBJ1-4, with 9 positions matching TRBD1. The sequenced sample consisted of PBMCs or T cells enriched from blood (not recorded which). The sequence was collected from a woman aged 25 to 39 who had recovered from COVID-19. CDR3 sequence: CASINAGQGREKLFF. The CDR3 nucleotides are TGTGCCAGCATCAACGCGGGACAGGGTAGAGAAAAACTGTTTTTT.